This T cell receptor (beta chain) is from a study of blood T cell repertoires in COVID-19. Overall study: Spain, Italy and the United States supplied samples that represented acute and convalescent COVID-19. T cells, B-cell-depleted T cells, or PBMCs provided the cDNA or gDNA that served as material.

In the original processing: Estimated nucleated cell counts came from reference gene primer amplification. Profiling relied on immunoSEQ multiplex PCR, and the TCRdb table lists in-frame clones only, not all of them. That table furnishes V, J and clone size, whereas the DNA furnished D and trimming. The table lists about 110,000 clones, about 90% of them singletons. V was shortened by 4 bases and J by 7 bases, with 16 bases between the two germline ends. The germline CDR1 and CDR2 sequences are SEHNR and FQNEAQ (reference sequence). The length of the CDR3 is 14 residues. Material: peripheral blood. The source is a human donor in a cohort sampled during active COVID-19. The rearrangement links TRBV7-9 to TRBJ2-5, with D possibly matching TRBD2 (6 bases). CDR3: CASSSLAGLGTQYF. CDR3 DNA sequence: TGTGCCAGCAGCTCCCTGGCGGGACTTGGGACCCAGTACTTC.